This T cell receptor beta chain was identified during a study of blood T cell repertoires in COVID-19. Assay: immunoSEQ multiplex PCR; the TCRdb copy retains only in-frame clones and omits some. Of 50,000 to 70,000 clones listed, almost 80% are singletons. The receptor was isolated from a man aged 60 to 69 with acute or convalescent COVID-19. The sample taken for sequencing was peripheral blood.

The CDR3 spells CASNRQGSKTQYF. CDR3 bases: TGTGCCAGCAACCGACAGGGTTCGAAGACCCAGTACTTC. The genes are TRBV2 and TRBJ2-5; 7 nucleotides line up with TRBD1. V lost 7 bases and J lost 6; bases outside the gene matches: 8. CDR3 length equals 13 residues. The germline gives CDR1 SNHLY, CDR2 FYNNEI.